These 20 T cell receptor beta chains came from one sample sequenced in a study of esophageal squamous cell carcinoma under preoperative chemotherapy. The time point here: before preoperative PTX-NDP chemotherapy. TCRdb re-derived calls from the PCR reads in MiXCR, one entry per CDR3 protein. The sample carries roughly 30,000 distinct CDR3 sequences, 40% to 60% recorded once. Sampling was carried out from a patient given preoperative chemotherapy. All receptors come from a human donor with esophageal squamous cell carcinoma. The donor label of this sample is uncertain.

This clonotype was recorded at least ten times. The chain employs TRBV6-5 and TRBJ2-2; D is unresolved. V lost 9 bases and J 8 bases, leaving 1 base between the germline ends. Germline CDR1 and CDR2: MNHEY and SVGAGI. The CDR3 spans 8 residues. CDR3 sequence (DNA): TGTGCCAGTGGGGAGCTGTTTTTT. It specifies CASGELFF.

For this clonotype: With a much larger clone just one base away, this may be a read error. The V and J genes are TRBV7-8 and TRBJ2-1, with unresolved D. The germline V gene encodes CDR1 SGHVS and CDR2 FQNEAQ. V was trimmed by 1 base and J by 13 bases, leaving 8 bases between them. This CDR3 contains 11 residues. The CDR3 protein is CASSLGDLQFF. DNA for the CDR3: TGTGCCAGCAGCTTAGGGGATTTACAGTTCTTC.

This chain uses TRBV7-2 with TRBJ2-5; a possible D gene is TRBD2 (7 bases). Germline lookup yields CDR1 SGHTA and CDR2 FQGNSA. CDR3 length: 14 residues. The CDR3 loop reads CAGGGGGDTDTQYF. DNA of the CDR3: TGTGCGGGCGGCGGGGGCGGGGACACAGATACCCAGTACTTC.

This clonotype has just a few counts. The CDR3 here is CASSSTLKTSGGISSYNEQFF. CDR3 bases: TGTGCCAGCAGCTCCACCCTAAAAACTAGCGGGGGGATCAGCTCCTACAATGAGCAGTTCTTC. The chain joins TRBV7-8 to TRBJ2-1, with TRBD2 identical over 12 bases. The ends lost 4 bases at V and 0 bases at J; junction bases unmatched: 16. This CDR3 contains 21 residues. The germline V gene has CDR1 SGHVS and CDR2 FQNEAQ.

The chain links TRBV11-2 to TRBJ2-5; tentatively, D is TRBD1 or TRBD2 (5 bases each). The assigned J gene may be wrong: the sequence end matches TRBJ2-7 better. The CDR3 consists of 16 residues. Germline CDR1 SGHAT, CDR2 FQNNGV. As DNA, the CDR3 is TGTGCCAGCAGCTTCGGGGCGCCCAACAGGTTAGGCGAGCAGTACTTC. It yields the protein CASSFGAPNRLGEQYF.

V and J are TRBV6-5 and TRBJ1-1; D not resolved. The CDR3 sequence is 14 residues long. The ends were cut back, 2 bases at V and 3 bases at J, with 10 bases in the middle. Germline loops: CDR1 MNHEY, CDR2 SVGAGI. The CDR3 loop is CASSYNDRYTEAFF. CDR3 DNA: TGTGCCAGCAGTTACAACGACCGGTACACTGAAGCTTTCTTT.

Of note for this clonotype: Germline is not matched at one junction end, which may reflect a read error. This chain joins TRBV7-6 and TRBJ2-3; 8 bases fit TRBD2. The CDR3 extends over 16 amino acids. The V gene's germline CDR1 is SGHVS and CDR2 FNYEAQ. Written as DNA, the CDR3 is TGTGCGAGCAGCTTAACGGGGGGGGGGGCCACAGACACGCAGTATTTC. Translating it yields CASSLTGGGATDTQYF. The variable domain in full, completed from reference TRBV7-6 and TRBJ2-3, reads GAGVSQSPRYKVTKRGQDVALRCDPISGHVSLYWYRQALGQGPEFLTYFNYEAQQDKSGLPNDRFSAERPEGSISTLTIQRTEQRDSAMYRCASSLTGGGATDTQYFGPGTRLTVL.

This clonotype has just a few counts. The rearrangement uses TRBV11-3 and TRBJ2-3; D is undetermined. V was trimmed by 2 bases and J by 1 base, leaving 7 bases between them. The germline gives CDR1 SGHNT, CDR2 YENEEA. The CDR3 sequence is 14 residues long. The CDR3 DNA reads TGTGCCAGCAGCTTAAGGGTCGGCACAGATACGCAGTATTTT. Its protein is CASSLRVGTDTQYF.

The J gene is TRBJ2-3, the V gene TRBV6-1; D is perhaps TRBD1 (5 bases). The end of the DNA aligns better with TRBJ2-7, so the J call may be wrong. In germline, CDR1 is MNHNS, CDR2 SASEGT. CDR3 size: 14 residues. The CDR3 sequence: CASSPWQGPYEQYF. The CDR3 coding sequence is TGTGCCAGCAGTCCCTGGCAGGGCCCCTACGAGCAGTACTTC.

Of note for this clonotype: An end of the junction does not agree with germline; a read error may underlie this. The chain combines TRBV6-1 with TRBJ2-1; the D call may be TRBD1 or TRBD2 (5 bases each). Germline CDR1 MNHNS, CDR2 SASEGT. This CDR3 contains 16 residues. CDR3 bases: TGTGCCAGCCGTGAATCGGGGCGGAGAGCCACAGACACGCAGTTCTTC. Amino acids: CASRESGRRATDTQFF.

Regarding this clonotype: This CDR3 is missing its conserved last phenylalanine or tryptophan, likely due to a read error. Because the CDR3's place on the DNA is in doubt, the DNA is left out and the CDR3 is given as listed by TCRdb. The V call is TRBV7-8, the J call TRBJ2-5. The CDR3 is 13 amino acids in total, end residues counted. Germline assignment: CDR1 SGHVS and CDR2 FQNEAQ. CDR3 region: CASSFAFQATQFL.

This clonotype has only a few counts. The chain combines TRBV15 with TRBJ2-1, with 9 bases lining up with TRBD2. Germline V gene sequence: CDR1 LNHNV, CDR2 YYDKDF (reference sequence). The CDR3 has 15 residues. After removal of 5 bases from V and 8 bases from J, the junction contained 10 bases not matched to a gene. CDR3 DNA sequence: TGTGCCACCAGCGAATCCGGGACTAGCAGTGATGAGCAGTTCTTC. This translates into CATSESGTSSDEQFF.

V gene TRBV11-3 combines with J gene TRBJ2-4, with D possibly matching TRBD1 (6 bases). This CDR3 is 16 amino acids long. CDR1 is SGHNT and CDR2 is YENEEA in the germline V gene. Trimming removed 5 bases at V and 12 bases at J, with 26 bases between. CDR3 sequence: CASSPGAELAKDTQYF. The CDR3 DNA follows: TGTGCCAGCAGCCCAGGGGCAGAGCTAGCCAAAGACACTCAGTACTTC.

This clonotype was counted many times. The DNA for the CDR3 is TGTGCCAGCAGCCTTACTACCTACAATGAGCAGTTCTTC. This codes for CASSLTTYNEQFF. The rearrangement joins TRBV11-3 to TRBJ2-1; D remains ambiguous. From germline, CDR1 is SGHNT and CDR2 YENEEA. The CDR3 spans 13 residues. V lost 5 bases to trimming and J lost 2 bases, with 7 bases between them.

The J gene is TRBJ2-4, the V gene TRBV6-1, with 8 bases identical to TRBD2. The J call may be incorrect, as the DNA end agrees better with TRBJ2-7. The CDR3 covers 13 residues. CDR1 is MNHNS, CDR2 SASEGT, per germline. DNA for the CDR3: TGTGCCAGCAGTGACCGGGGGGGGTACGAGCAGTACTTC. This codes for CASSDRGGYEQYF.

To note about this clonotype: The junction does not match germline at one end; this may be a read error. V usage is TRBV6-1 and J usage is TRBJ2-2; tentatively, D is TRBD2 (5 bases). Germline values: CDR1 MNHNS, CDR2 SASEGT. The CDR3 covers 15 residues. The CDR3 nucleotides read TGTGCCAGCAGCCACGAGCAGGCGAACACCGGGAAGCTGTTTTTT. As protein: CASSHEQANTGKLFF.

The rearrangement joins TRBV7-9 to TRBJ2-2, with D perhaps matching TRBD1 (6 bases). TRBJ2-3 explains the end of the DNA better; the J call may be wrong. The CDR3 covers 17 residues. CDR1 is SEHNR, CDR2 FQNEAQ, per germline (reference sequence). Here the CDR3 reads CASSQSGRAANTGKQYF. DNA of the CDR3: TGTGCCAGCAGTCAAAGTGGCCGGGCAGCGAACACAGGGAAGCAGTATTTT.

There are many counts of this clonotype. The V and J genes are TRBV7-6 and TRBJ2-1; 8 bases are shared with TRBD1. From germline, CDR1 is SGHVS and CDR2 FNYEAQ. V gave up 5 bases and J gave up 5 bases; unmatched junction bases: 11. CDR3 length equals 16 residues. The DNA for the CDR3 is TGTGCCAGCAGCCCACGACAGGGGAGAGACCACAATGAGCAGTTCTTC. This translates into CASSPRQGRDHNEQFF.

Only one count was recorded for this clonotype. A junction end diverges from the germline sequence, so it may reflect a read error. This chain connects TRBV27 to TRBJ2-3, with TRBD1 as a possible D gene (7 bases). The germline CDR1 and CDR2 sequences are MNHEY and SMNVEV (reference sequence). The CDR3 covers 15 residues. The CDR3 bases are TGTGCCAGCAGTTTCAGGGGGGCGAGCACAGGGGCGCAGTTTTTT. Protein sequence: CASSFRGASTGAQFF.

In the case of this clonotype: Possible read error: a much larger clone is one base away. The CDR3 end shows no conserved phenylalanine or tryptophan, and so a read error is likely. The chain links TRBV10-1 to TRBJ2-5; TRBD1 agrees at 9 bases. The germline V gene has CDR1 WNHNN and CDR2 SYGVQD (reference sequence). The CDR3 runs 14 residues. The junction had 11 bases not matched to a gene; V was cut back by 4 bases and J by 11 bases. CDR3 loop: CASSAGQGLWEQYL. For the CDR3, the DNA is TGCGCCAGCAGTGCTGGACAGGGGCTATGGGAGCAGTACTTA.